The entry below gives a single T cell receptor (beta chain) sequence along with its context. V trimming: 2 bases; J trimming: 7 bases; junction bases outside the gene matches: 2. The V gene's germline CDR1 is KGHSH and CDR2 LQKENI. This CDR3 contains 16 residues. Sequencing used immunoSEQ multiplex PCR; TCRdb keeps in-frame clones, though not all of them. The sample has a few hundred thousand clones, approximately 84% seen once. This specimen belongs to a study of blood T cell repertoires in COVID-19. V gene TRBV18 combines with J gene TRBJ2-4; 16 bases line up with TRBD2. The clonotype was recovered from a woman aged 45 to 65 who had been exposed to COVID-19. Material: PBMCs or T cells enriched from blood (not recorded which). Here the CDR3 DNA reads TGTGCCAGCTCACCAGGGACTAGCGGGGGGGCGAACATTCAGTACTTC. This encodes CASSPGTSGGANIQYF.